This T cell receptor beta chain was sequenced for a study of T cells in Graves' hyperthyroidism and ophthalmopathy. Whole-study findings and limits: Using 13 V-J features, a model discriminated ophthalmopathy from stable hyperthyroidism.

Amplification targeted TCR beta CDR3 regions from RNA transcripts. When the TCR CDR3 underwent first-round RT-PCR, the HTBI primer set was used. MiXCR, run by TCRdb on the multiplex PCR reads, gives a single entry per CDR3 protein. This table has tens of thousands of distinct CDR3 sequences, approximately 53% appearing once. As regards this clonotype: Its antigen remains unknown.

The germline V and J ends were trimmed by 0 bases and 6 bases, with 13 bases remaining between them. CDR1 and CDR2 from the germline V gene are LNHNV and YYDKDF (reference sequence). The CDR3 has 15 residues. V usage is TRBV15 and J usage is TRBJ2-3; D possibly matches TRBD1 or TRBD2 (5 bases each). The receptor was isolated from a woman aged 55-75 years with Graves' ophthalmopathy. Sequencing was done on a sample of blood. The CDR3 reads CATSRDSQGRDTQYF. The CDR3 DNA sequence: TGTGCCACCAGCAGAGATAGTCAGGGACGGGATACGCAGTATTTT. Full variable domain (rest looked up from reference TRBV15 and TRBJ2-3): DAMVIQNPRYQVTQFGKPVTLSCSQTLNHNVMYWYQQKSSQAPKLLFHYYDKDFNNEADTPDNFQSRRPNTSFCFLDIRSPGLGDTAMYLCATSRDSQGRDTQYFGPGTRLTVL.